This TCR beta chain was recovered during a study of cytomegalovirus exposure and HLA in healthy donors. Study-level points and caveats: In an earlier analysis, in approximately 630 donors, most V segments appeared productive either ~90% or ~30% of the time. It was taken for granted in presence/absence analyses that sequencing depth across donors was roughly uniform.

There are a few counts of this clone. Its antigen remains unidentified. One junction end disagrees with the germline gene, perhaps due to a read error. In germline, CDR1 is MNHNS, CDR2 SASEGT. The CDR3 is made up of 16 amino acids. The PCR contained 60 Vbeta and 13 Jbeta primers. The method was immunoSEQ multiplex PCR; TCRdb's version includes in-frame clones alone and lacks a portion of them. Seen here are 120,000 to 150,000 clones, 73% observed once, and the top ten hold 1.3%. This sequence joins TRBV6-1 and TRBJ1-3; TRBD1 agrees at 9 bases. Sequenced material: PBMCs. This TCR was recovered from a woman aged 35 to 49 in good health and CMV-seronegative. The CDR3 loop is CASSGVTGGSRNTIYF. CDR3 coding DNA: TGTGCCAGCAGTGGAGTAACAGGGGGCTCTAGAAACACCATATATTTT.